Presented here are 21 T cell receptor beta chains from one specimen sequenced in a study of Ad26.COV2.S vaccination and SARS-CoV-2 variants. Profiled with immunoSEQ multiplex PCR; TCRdb holds only in-frame clones, not every one. The data hold about 330,000 clones, with 75% to 90% observed a single time. The treatment here: roughly 19 received Ad26.COV2.S at low or high dose, single or two shots; roughly five received placebo; per-sample allocation not given. Each sample was drawn 63 days after the first injection (of vaccine or placebo). Sequencing used peripheral blood, obtained in a trial of Ad26.COV2.S vaccine versus placebo. These TCRs come from a person aged 18 to 59 who received the Ad26.COV2.S COVID-19 vaccine or a placebo.

V usage is TRBV7-3 and J usage is TRBJ1-6; 8 nucleotides match TRBD1. The CDR3 is 13 residues long. Germline CDR1 is SGHTA and CDR2 is FQGTGA. The junction had 4 bases not matched to a gene; V was cut back by 6 bases and J by 9 bases. The CDR3: CASSPDRVSPLHF. CDR3 nucleotides: TGTGCCAGCAGTCCGGACAGGGTTTCACCCCTCCACTTT. The full variable domain, completed using reference TRBV7-3 and TRBJ1-6, is GAGVSQTPSNKVTEKGKYVELRCDPISGHTALYWYRQSLGQGPEFLIYFQGTGAADDSGLPNDRFFAVRPEGSVSTLKIQRTERGDSAVYLCASSPDRVSPLHFGNGTRLTVT.

This rearrangement joins TRBV4-3 to TRBJ1-5; D gene uncertain. The CDR3 runs 13 residues. Looked up from germline, CDR1 is LGHNA and CDR2 is YSLEER. Deletions cut 1 base from V and 5 bases from J, with 6 bases between. The chain's CDR3 is CASSQVLDQPQHF. The CDR3, as DNA: TGCGCCAGCAGCCAAGTCCTTGATCAGCCCCAGCATTTT.

The sample holds a few counts of this clone. The CDR3 coding sequence is TGTGCCAGCAGACGACAGGGAGGGGAGCCCCAGCATTTT. This sequence encodes CASRRQGGEPQHF. The chain carries TRBV2 and TRBJ1-5, with 7 positions matching TRBD1. CDR1 SNHLY and CDR2 FYNNEI come from the germline V gene. The CDR3 sequence is 13 residues long. The junction had 7 bases not matched to a gene; V was cut back by 6 bases and J by 8 bases. The whole variable domain, filled in from reference TRBV2 and TRBJ1-5, reads EPEVTQTPSHQVTQMGQEVILRCVPISNHLYFYWYRQILGQKVEFLVSFYNNEISEKSEIFDDQFSVERPDGSNFTLKIRSTKLEDSAMYFCASRRQGGEPQHFGDGTRLSIL.

CDR3 sequence: CASSPQGSPGGPLHF. Here the CDR3 DNA reads TGTGCCAGCAGCCCCCAGGGATCGCCGGGGGGACCCCTCCACTTT. V is TRBV9 and J is TRBJ1-6; TRBD1 is a possible D gene (5 bases). Per the germline V gene, CDR1 is SGDLS and CDR2 is YYNGEE. Trimming shortened V by 4 bases and J by 12 bases, and 20 bases separated the two germline ends. The CDR3 consists of 15 residues.

The genes are TRBV10-3 and TRBJ1-1; the D gene is possibly TRBD1 (5 bases). The CDR3 spans 13 residues. Germline V CDR1 and CDR2: ENHRY, SYGVKD. CDR3 protein: CACGGVMNTEAFF. CDR3 DNA sequence: TGTGCTTGCGGGGGGGTTATGAACACTGAAGCTTTCTTT.

This chain joins TRBV12-5 and TRBJ1-2; D ambiguous. The germline gives CDR1 LGHNT, CDR2 FRNRAP. V was pared by 0 bases and J by 13 bases, with 18 bases between. The CDR3 consists of 14 residues. DNA of the CDR3: TGTGCTAGTGGTTTGGTACAAGGCCCCATTGCCGTCACCTTC. Encoded protein: CASGLVQGPIAVTF.

This rearrangement joins TRBV11-2 to TRBJ2-5; TRBD2 aligns across 7 bases. Germline V gene data show CDR1 as SGHAT and CDR2 as FQNNGV. The ends lost 2 bases at V and 4 bases at J; junction bases unmatched: 13. CDR3 size: 17 residues. CDR3 in DNA: TGTGCCAGCAGCTTATTTCCGAGGTCGGGGGAGGGAGAGACCCAGTACTTC. It yields the protein CASSLFPRSGEGETQYF.

The chain links TRBV6-6 to TRBJ2-7; D is ambiguous. V lost 7 bases, J lost 2 bases, and 9 bases lay in between. CDR1 is MNHNY and CDR2 is SVGAGI in the germline V gene (reference sequence). The length of the CDR3 is 12 residues. The CDR3 nucleotides are TGTGCCAGCACTCCCGGCACCTACGAGCAGTACTTC. Translating gives CASTPGTYEQYF.

The rearrangement links TRBV15 to TRBJ2-7; weak D call: TRBD2 (6 bases). V lost 1 base to trimming and J lost 3 bases, with 7 bases between them. The V gene's germline CDR1 is LNHNV and CDR2 YYDKDF (reference sequence). The CDR3 runs to 13 residues. CDR3 protein: CATSRGDFYEQYF. The CDR3 DNA is TGTGCCACCAGCAGAGGGGACTTCTACGAGCAGTACTTC.

The V gene is TRBV19, the J gene TRBJ2-1; 8 nucleotides align to TRBD2. With 8 bases clipped from V and 8 bases from J, the junction kept 11 bases outside the gene matches. From germline, CDR1 is LNHDA and CDR2 SQIVND (reference sequence). This CDR3 region has 14 residues. For the CDR3, the DNA is TGTGCCAGTCAGCTTCGGGGGGGGATGGATGAGCAGTTCTTC. Encoded protein: CASQLRGGMDEQFF.

This chain connects TRBV4-1 to TRBJ1-3; 7 bases map to TRBD1. The germline V gene has CDR1 MGHRA and CDR2 YSYEKL. This CDR3 spans 16 amino acids. V shed 8 bases, J shed 0 bases, and the junction held 10 bases outside the gene matches. The CDR3 spells CASENPGQSSGNTIYF. In nucleotides, the CDR3 is TGCGCCAGCGAGAACCCGGGACAGAGCTCTGGAAACACCATATATTTT.

The J gene is TRBJ1-5, the V gene TRBV2; TRBD1 matches at 7 bases. V was clipped by 4 bases and J by 0 bases; unmatched bases: 0. The CDR3 sequence is 14 residues long. Germline V gene data show CDR1 as SNHLY and CDR2 as FYNNEI. CDR3 amino acids: CASSGQGSNQPQHF. CDR3 nucleotides: TGTGCCAGCAGTGGACAGGGTAGCAATCAGCCCCAGCATTTT.

This clone has only one observation. The chain joins TRBV5-4 to TRBJ1-1; D gene unclear. There are 15 residues in the CDR3. Per the germline V gene, CDR1 is SGHNT and CDR2 is YYREEE (reference sequence). V was cut by 0 bases and J by 0 bases, with 9 bases left in between. CDR3 protein: CASSLDVTMNTEAFF. The CDR3 DNA sequence: TGTGCCAGCAGCTTGGATGTGACGATGAACACTGAAGCTTTCTTT. The entire variable domain, with the rest obtained from reference TRBV5-4 and TRBJ1-1, is as follows: ETGVTQSPTHLIKTRGQQVTLRCSSQSGHNTVSWYQQALGQGPQFIFQYYREEENGRGNFPPRFSGLQFPNYSSELNVNALELDDSALYLCASSLDVTMNTEAFFGQGTRLTVV.

V usage is TRBV28 and J usage is TRBJ1-2; 9 bases match TRBD1. The CDR3 covers 15 residues. Unmatched junction bases numbered 10, after V lost 6 bases and J lost 5 bases. Germline V gene data show CDR1 as MDHEN and CDR2 as SYDVKM. Here the CDR3 DNA reads TGTGCCAGCAGCCCCCTCCAGGGACAGGGATATGGCTACACCTTC. It translates to CASSPLQGQGYGYTF.

J is TRBJ2-5 and V is TRBV25-1; 10 bases are a match to TRBD1. CDR1 and CDR2 (germline): MGHDK, SYGVNS. V lost 6 bases, J lost 4 bases, and 14 bases stayed unmatched. The length of the CDR3 is 17 residues. In nucleotides, the CDR3 is TGTGCCAGCAGCTCCGCTTTAGAGGACAGGGGGAGAGAGACCCAGTACTTC. Residues: CASSSALEDRGRETQYF.

CDR3 in amino acids: CASSQVPTVNTEAFF. In DNA, the CDR3 is TGTGCCAGCAGCCAAGTACCGACAGTGAACACTGAAGCTTTCTTT. The chain links TRBV4-2 to TRBJ1-1; TRBD1 is a possible D gene (5 bases). Trimming took 1 base from V and 0 from J, leaving 9 bases between them. The CDR3 is made up of 15 amino acids. Germline CDR1 reads LGHNA; CDR2 reads YNFKEQ.

This chain links TRBV7-2 with TRBJ1-1; D not certain. V lost 0 bases and J 0 bases, leaving 11 bases between the germline ends. The germline V gene encodes CDR1 SGHTA and CDR2 FQGNSA. The CDR3 length is 16 residues. Here the CDR3 reads CASSLAGSPMNTEAFF. As DNA, the CDR3 is TGTGCCAGCAGCTTAGCAGGGAGTCCCATGAACACTGAAGCTTTCTTT.

The chain recombines TRBV27 with TRBJ1-3; 8 positions match TRBD1. Per germline, CDR1 MNHEY and CDR2 SMNVEV (reference sequence). V lost 4 bases, J lost 0 bases, and 17 bases stayed unmatched. CDR3 length equals 20 residues. The CDR3 spells CASSSLSDWTGPSSGNTIYF. DNA of the CDR3: TGTGCCAGCAGTTCCCTCTCTGATTGGACAGGGCCTTCCTCTGGAAACACCATATATTTT.

This chain uses TRBV2 with TRBJ2-5, with 12 bases identical to TRBD2. V was clipped by 4 bases and J by 2 bases; unmatched bases: 5. CDR3 length equals 16 residues. Germline lookup yields CDR1 SNHLY and CDR2 FYNNEI. The CDR3 spells CASSVGGLAGQETQYF. CDR3 nucleotides: TGTGCCAGCAGTGTAGGCGGACTAGCGGGACAAGAGACCCAGTACTTC.

The rearrangement links TRBV7-6 to TRBJ1-6, with 8 bases matching TRBD1. The germline gives CDR1 SGHVS, CDR2 FNYEAQ. After removal of 5 bases from V and 7 bases from J, the junction contained 7 bases not matched to a gene. CDR3 size: 15 residues. The CDR3 nucleotides read TGTGCCAGCAGCGGGGGGGACAGGACAAATTCACCCCTCCACTTT. The encoded protein is CASSGGDRTNSPLHF.

This rearrangement joins TRBV29-1 to TRBJ2-1; D tentatively fits TRBD1 or TRBD2 (5 bases each). CDR3 length: 14 amino acids. The germline V gene has CDR1 SQVTM and CDR2 ANQGSEA. Trimming left V 2 bases short and J 8 bases short, with 16 bases between. The CDR3 sequence: CSVERRGPGDEQFF. As DNA, the CDR3 is TGCAGCGTTGAAAGACGGGGACCCGGGGATGAGCAGTTCTTC.